The 24 T cell receptor beta chains reported below all come from one sample, sequenced in a study of blood T cell repertoires in COVID-19. Profiled with immunoSEQ multiplex PCR; TCRdb holds only in-frame clones, not every one. The sample lists approximately 480,000 clones; 85% to 90% were seen once. Input material: peripheral blood. These TCRs come from a man aged 18-30 years with COVID-19, enrolled during active disease.

V gene TRBV27 combines with J gene TRBJ2-1, with D possibly being TRBD2 (6 bases). The CDR3 consists of 15 residues. Germline V lookup: CDR1 MNHEY, CDR2 SMNVEV (reference sequence). Trimming stripped 3 bases from V and 3 bases from J, with 12 bases between. The DNA of the CDR3 is TGTGCCAGCAGTTTCGGTCGGGGGAGCTACAATGAGCAGTTCTTC. This encodes CASSFGRGSYNEQFF.

The chain couples TRBV6-4 to TRBJ2-2; D call uncertain. This CDR3 has 14 amino acids. Per the germline V gene, CDR1 is MRHNA and CDR2 is SNTAGT. V was shortened by 6 bases and J by 3 bases, with 11 bases between the two germline ends. This chain's CDR3 is CASSRDSYTGELFF. CDR3 DNA sequence: TGTGCCAGCAGCCGTGACTCTTACACCGGGGAGCTGTTTTTT.

CDR3 in DNA: TGCGCCAGCAGCTTTGCCGCAGGGCGGCTTAAGGAGACCCAGTACTTC. This encodes CASSFAAGRLKETQYF. The V gene is TRBV5-1, the J gene TRBJ2-5; a weak D match, TRBD1 (5 bases). Trimming took 2 bases from V and 5 from J, leaving 19 bases between them. CDR1 is SGHRS, CDR2 YFSETQ, per germline. CDR3 length equals 16 residues.

The chain carries TRBV7-6 and TRBJ2-5; tentative D call: TRBD1 (6 bases). Trimming shortened V by 1 base and J by 5 bases, and 17 bases separated the two germline ends. This CDR3 has 16 amino acids. Germline CDR1 and CDR2: SGHVS and FNYEAQ. The CDR3 coding sequence is TGTGCCAGCAGCTTAGTCGGGGCAGGGGCTGCGGAGACCCAGTACTTC. Residues: CASSLVGAGAAETQYF. Full variable domain (remainder filled in from reference TRBV7-6 and TRBJ2-5): GAGVSQSPRYKVTKRGQDVALRCDPISGHVSLYWYRQALGQGPEFLTYFNYEAQQDKSGLPNDRFSAERPEGSISTLTIQRTEQRDSAMYRCASSLVGAGAAETQYFGPGTRLLVL.

The V call is TRBV7-8, the J call TRBJ2-3, with a tentative D call TRBD1 (6 bases). CDR3 length equals 15 residues. With 5 bases removed from V and 4 bases from J, the gap between germline ends came to 16 bases. Germline V gene sequence: CDR1 SGHVS, CDR2 FQNEAQ. The CDR3, as DNA: TGTGCCAGCAGCCCGAACAGGGATCGGCCAGATACGCAGTATTTT. This codes for CASSPNRDRPDTQYF. Drawing the rest from reference TRBV7-8 and TRBJ2-3, the complete variable domain is GAGVSQSPRYKVAKRGQDVALRCDPISGHVSLFWYQQALGQGPEFLTYFQNEAQLDKSGLPSDRFFAERPEGSVSTLKIQRTQQEDSAVYLCASSPNRDRPDTQYFGPGTRLTVL.

The J gene is TRBJ2-1, the V gene TRBV4-2; D is undetermined. The CDR3 is made up of 13 amino acids. V lost 3 bases and J lost 9, with 12 bases in between. Germline CDR1 LGHNA, CDR2 YNFKEQ. CDR3 sequence (DNA): TGTGCCAGCAGCCAGAGACACTCTGGTGAGCAGTTCTTC. It yields the protein CASSQRHSGEQFF.

CDR3 nucleotides: TGTGCCAGCAGCAAGACTCGGTACAGGGGAAATCACGAGCAGTACTTC. Its protein product is CASSKTRYRGNHEQYF. The V gene is TRBV14, the J gene TRBJ2-7; the match to TRBD1 covers 7 bases. The CDR3 has 16 amino acids. Germline V CDR1 and CDR2: SGHDN, FVKESK. Trimming at V came to 5 bases and at J to 5 bases, leaving 15 bases not matched to a gene.

The gene calls are TRBV4-1 and TRBJ2-2; 11 positions match TRBD1. Looked up from germline, CDR1 is MGHRA and CDR2 is YSYEKL. V trimming: 6 bases; J trimming: 5 bases; junction bases outside the gene matches: 11. The CDR3 runs 17 residues. Here the CDR3 reads CASSRDWDRGYTGELFF. Written as DNA, the CDR3 is TGCGCCAGCAGTCGCGACTGGGACAGGGGGTATACCGGGGAGCTGTTTTTT.

The chain uses TRBV7-9 and TRBJ1-6; the D gene is possibly TRBD1 (6 bases). V was trimmed by 3 bases and J by 10 bases, leaving 16 bases between them. Germline V gene lookup returns CDR1 SEHNR and CDR2 FQNEAQ (reference sequence). The CDR3 totals 15 residues. CDR3 nucleotide sequence: TGTGCCAGCAGCTTTAAGGACAGCGTGGCATCACCCCTCCACTTT. Translating it yields CASSFKDSVASPLHF.

Only one count was recorded for this clone. The chain joins TRBV4-1 to TRBJ2-5, with D possibly matching TRBD2 (5 bases). The V end was cut by 1 base, the J end by 0 bases, with 9 bases between. Germline V lookup: CDR1 MGHRA, CDR2 YSYEKL. The CDR3 extends over 15 amino acids. CDR3 in amino acids: CASSQGASYQETQYF. CDR3 nucleotide sequence: TGCGCCAGCAGCCAAGGGGCTAGCTACCAAGAGACCCAGTACTTC.

V usage is TRBV6-5 and J usage is TRBJ1-2; possibly TRBD1 for D (5 bases). CDR3 length equals 14 residues. V was shortened by 6 bases and J by 5 bases, with 16 bases between the two germline ends. The V gene's germline CDR1 is MNHEY and CDR2 SVGAGI. CDR3 in amino acids: CASSAGRKFYGYTF. Here the CDR3 DNA reads TGTGCCAGCAGCGCGGGACGGAAATTTTATGGCTACACCTTC.

The V and J genes are TRBV5-4 and TRBJ2-3; 7 bases map to TRBD1. The CDR3 extends over 16 amino acids. The J segment lost 0 bases and the V segment lost 3 bases, leaving 7 bases of the junction unmatched. The V gene's germline CDR1 is SGHNT and CDR2 YYREEE (reference sequence). The CDR3 loop is CASSWDSLTSTDTQYF. The CDR3, as DNA: TGTGCCAGCAGCTGGGACAGCCTGACTAGCACAGATACGCAGTATTTT.

This rearrangement joins TRBV2 to TRBJ2-2, with D hard to call. V gave up 5 bases and J gave up 6 bases, with 10 bases separating them. The CDR3 runs 13 residues. In germline, CDR1 is SNHLY, CDR2 FYNNEI. In nucleotides, the CDR3 is TGTGCCAGCAGTCCTAACGAGGCCGGGGAGCTGTTTTTT. Its protein is CASSPNEAGELFF.

This clone came up a few times. The rearrangement joins TRBV7-9 to TRBJ1-5; D unresolved. Germline CDR1 reads SEHNR; CDR2 reads FQNEAQ (reference sequence). Trimming left V 2 bases short and J 7 bases short, with 9 bases between. The CDR3 length is 13 residues. CDR3 sequence reads: CASSLRGGQPQHF. The CDR3 DNA follows: TGTGCCAGCAGCTTACGGGGAGGCCAGCCCCAGCATTTT.

The chain recombines TRBV9 with TRBJ2-7; unclear D gene. This CDR3 comprises 13 residues. Germline V gene lookup returns CDR1 SGDLS and CDR2 YYNGEE. The V gene lost 1 base and the J gene lost 5 bases, with 10 bases spanning the gap. As DNA, the CDR3 is TGTGCCAGCAGCGTATCCCTAGAAGACGAGCAGTACTTC. The encoded protein is CASSVSLEDEQYF.

This chain uses TRBV15 with TRBJ2-3, with D tentatively TRBD2 (6 bases). In germline, CDR1 is LNHNV, CDR2 YYDKDF (reference sequence). The CDR3 contains 15 residues. V was clipped by 5 bases and J by 5 bases, with 17 bases between them. The CDR3 nucleotides are TGTGCCACCAGCGTGGGCAATCTGCGGGGAGATACGCAGTATTTT. This encodes CATSVGNLRGDTQYF.

V and J are TRBV5-4 and TRBJ1-1; D is uncertain. Deletions cut 4 bases from V and 0 bases from J, with 10 bases between. The CDR3 loop spans 14 amino acids. CDR1 is SGHNT, CDR2 YYREEE, per germline (reference sequence). CDR3 sequence reads: CASSRIGVNTEAFF. In DNA, the CDR3 is TGTGCCAGCAGCCGAATCGGGGTGAACACTGAAGCTTTCTTT. The variable domain in full, completed from reference TRBV5-4 and TRBJ1-1, reads ETGVTQSPTHLIKTRGQQVTLRCSSQSGHNTVSWYQQALGQGPQFIFQYYREEENGRGNFPPRFSGLQFPNYSSELNVNALELDDSALYLCASSRIGVNTEAFFGQGTRLTVV.

CDR3 residues: CASSLTRAGDYEQYF. Here the CDR3 DNA reads TGTGCCAGCAGTTTGACTAGGGCGGGGGATTACGAGCAGTACTTC. This sequence joins TRBV28 and TRBJ2-7; 7 bases align to TRBD2. This CDR3 comprises 15 residues. The V segment lost 3 bases and the J segment 4 bases; nucleotides outside the gene matches: 9. CDR1 is MDHEN, CDR2 SYDVKM, per germline.

The chain links TRBV7-9 to TRBJ2-7, with D possibly being TRBD2 (6 bases). Trimming took 6 bases from V and 1 from J, leaving 7 bases between them. CDR3 length: 12 amino acids. The V gene's germline CDR1 is SEHNR and CDR2 FQNEAQ (reference sequence). DNA of the CDR3: TGTGCCAGCAGGGGGGGATCCTACGAGCAGTACTTC. It specifies CASRGGSYEQYF.

This chain connects TRBV2 to TRBJ2-3; TRBD2 agrees at 8 bases. The CDR3 is 16 amino acids. The germline V gene encodes CDR1 SNHLY and CDR2 FYNNEI. The trim removed 3 bases at V and 2 bases at J, leaving 7 bases unmatched. The CDR3 nucleotides read TGTGCCAGCAGTGATCATCGGGGGGGGTTCACAGATACGCAGTATTTT. This codes for CASSDHRGGFTDTQYF. Combining the CDR3 with reference TRBV2 and TRBJ2-3 gives the whole variable domain EPEVTQTPSHQVTQMGQEVILRCVPISNHLYFYWYRQILGQKVEFLVSFYNNEISEKSEIFDDQFSVERPDGSNFTLKIRSTKLEDSAMYFCASSDHRGGFTDTQYFGPGTRLTVL.

This chain joins TRBV15 and TRBJ1-1, with 7 bases aligning to TRBD1. The CDR3 totals 16 residues. The J segment lost 1 base and the V segment lost 3 bases, leaving 8 bases of the junction unmatched. Per germline, CDR1 LNHNV and CDR2 YYDKDF (reference sequence). CDR3 DNA: TGTGCCACCAGCAGGGGATCACAGGGGAGGAACACTGAAGCTTTCTTT. This codes for CATSRGSQGRNTEAFF.

The rearrangement joins TRBV30 to TRBJ1-2; 7 bases match TRBD1. The CDR3 length is 15 residues. Germline assignment: CDR1 GTSNPN and CDR2 SVGIG (reference sequence). V lost 2 bases and J lost 1; bases outside the gene matches: 7. In DNA, the CDR3 is TGTGCCTGGAGTCTTTTGGACAGGAATAACTATGGCTACACCTTC. Encoded protein: CAWSLLDRNNYGYTF.

The V gene is TRBV11-2, the J gene TRBJ2-7, with 10 bases matching TRBD2. This CDR3 contains 14 residues. With V trimmed by 3 bases and J by 3 bases, 2 bases remained unmatched. Germline CDR1 reads SGHAT; CDR2 reads FQNNGV. In DNA, the CDR3 is TGTGCCAGCAGCTTGGGGACTAGCGTCTACGAGCAGTACTTC. It codes for CASSLGTSVYEQYF.

The rearrangement joins TRBV5-1 to TRBJ1-1; the D gene is possibly TRBD1 (6 bases). This CDR3 has 14 amino acids. V was pared by 4 bases and J by 7 bases, with 17 bases between. In germline, CDR1 is SGHRS, CDR2 YFSETQ. CDR3 loop: CASSRGHGGLEAFF. DNA of the CDR3: TGCGCCAGCAGCAGGGGACACGGTGGACTTGAAGCTTTCTTT. Full variable domain (rest looked up from reference TRBV5-1 and TRBJ1-1): KAGVTQTPRYLIKTRGQQVTLSCSPISGHRSVSWYQQTPGQGLQFLFEYFSETQRNKGNFPGRFSGRQFSNSRSEMNVSTLELGDSALYLCASSRGHGGLEAFFGQGTRLTVV.